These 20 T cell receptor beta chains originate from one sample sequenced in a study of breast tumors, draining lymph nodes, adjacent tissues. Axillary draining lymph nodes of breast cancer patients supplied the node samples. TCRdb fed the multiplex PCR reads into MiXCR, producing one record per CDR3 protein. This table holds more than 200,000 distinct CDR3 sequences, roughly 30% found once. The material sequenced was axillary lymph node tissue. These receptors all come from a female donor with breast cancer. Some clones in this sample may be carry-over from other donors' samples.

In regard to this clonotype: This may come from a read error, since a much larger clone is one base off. The CDR3 loop is CASGLGRGDQPQHF. Written as DNA, the CDR3 is TGCGCCAGCGGCTTGGGCAGGGGGGATCAGCCCCAGCATTTT. The chain links TRBV5-1 to TRBJ1-5, with 7 bases that match TRBD1. The CDR3 spans 14 residues. CDR1 SGHRS and CDR2 YFSETQ come from the germline V gene. Complete variable domain (other parts from reference TRBV5-1 and TRBJ1-5): KAGVTQTPRYLIKTRGQQVTLSCSPISGHRSVSWYQQTPGQGLQFLFEYFSETQRNKGNFPGRFSGRQFSNSRSEMNVSTLELGDSALYLCASGLGRGDQPQHFGDGTRLSIL.

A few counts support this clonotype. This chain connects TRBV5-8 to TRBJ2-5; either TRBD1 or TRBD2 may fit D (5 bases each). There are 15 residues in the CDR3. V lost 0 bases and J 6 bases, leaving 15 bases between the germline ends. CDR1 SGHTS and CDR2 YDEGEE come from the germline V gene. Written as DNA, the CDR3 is TGTGCCAGCAGCTTGGGAGCGGCAGGGCCCAAGACCCAGTACTTC. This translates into CASSLGAAGPKTQYF.

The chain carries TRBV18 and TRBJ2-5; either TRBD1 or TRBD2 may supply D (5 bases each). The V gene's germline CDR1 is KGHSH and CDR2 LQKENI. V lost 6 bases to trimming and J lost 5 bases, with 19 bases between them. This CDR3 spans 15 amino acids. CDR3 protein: CASSLTGGGRETQYF. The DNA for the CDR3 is TGTGCCAGCTCGCTTACGGGTGGGGGACGGGAGACCCAGTACTTC.

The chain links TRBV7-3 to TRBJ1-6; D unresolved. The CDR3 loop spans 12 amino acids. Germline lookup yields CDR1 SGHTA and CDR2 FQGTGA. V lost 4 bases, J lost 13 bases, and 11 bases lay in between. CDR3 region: CASSSAGRPLHF. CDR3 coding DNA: TGTGCCAGCAGCTCCGCCGGGAGGCCCCTCCACTTT.

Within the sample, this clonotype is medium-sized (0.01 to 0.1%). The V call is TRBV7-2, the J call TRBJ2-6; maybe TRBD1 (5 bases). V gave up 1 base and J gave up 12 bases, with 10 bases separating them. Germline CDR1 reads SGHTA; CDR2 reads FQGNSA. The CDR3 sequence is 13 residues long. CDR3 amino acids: CASSLGPTGVLTF. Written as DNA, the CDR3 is TGTGCCAGCAGCTTAGGACCCACAGGCGTCCTGACTTTC.

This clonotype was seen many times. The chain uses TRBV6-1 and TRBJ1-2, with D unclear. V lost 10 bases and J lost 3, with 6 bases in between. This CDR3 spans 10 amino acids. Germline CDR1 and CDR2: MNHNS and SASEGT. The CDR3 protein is CATGDYGYTF. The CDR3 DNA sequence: TGTGCCACGGGAGACTATGGCTACACCTTC.

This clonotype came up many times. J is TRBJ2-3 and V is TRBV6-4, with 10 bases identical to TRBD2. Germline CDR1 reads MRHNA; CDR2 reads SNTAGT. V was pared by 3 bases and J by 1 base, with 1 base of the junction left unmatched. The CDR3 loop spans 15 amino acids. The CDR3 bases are TGTGCCAGCAGTGAAGGACTAGCGGGCACAGATACGCAGTATTTT. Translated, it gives CASSEGLAGTDTQYF.

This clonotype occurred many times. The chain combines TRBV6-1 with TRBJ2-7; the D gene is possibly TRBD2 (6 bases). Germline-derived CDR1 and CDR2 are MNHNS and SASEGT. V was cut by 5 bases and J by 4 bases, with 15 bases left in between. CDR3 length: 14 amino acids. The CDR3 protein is CASSHSGGTYEQYF. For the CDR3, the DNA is TGTGCCAGCAGTCACAGTGGCGGGACGTACGAGCAGTACTTC.

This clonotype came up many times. The CDR3 sequence: CASSWFGPGTATNEKLFF. The CDR3 DNA sequence: TGCGCCAGCAGCTGGTTCGGGCCCGGGACGGCAACTAATGAAAAACTGTTTTTT. The chain carries TRBV5-1 and TRBJ1-4; weak D call: TRBD1 (5 bases). The CDR3 sequence is 18 residues long. The V end lost 3 bases, the J end lost 0 bases, and 18 bases lay between the germline ends. Germline CDR1 reads SGHRS; CDR2 reads YFSETQ.

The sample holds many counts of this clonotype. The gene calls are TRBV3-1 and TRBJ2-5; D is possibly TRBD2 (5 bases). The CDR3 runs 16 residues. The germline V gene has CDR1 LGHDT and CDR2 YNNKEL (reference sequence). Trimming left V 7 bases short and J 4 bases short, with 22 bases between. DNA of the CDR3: TGTGCCAGCAACCCAAGTGTTACGGGGTTAGCAGAGACCCAGTACTTC. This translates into CASNPSVTGLAETQYF.

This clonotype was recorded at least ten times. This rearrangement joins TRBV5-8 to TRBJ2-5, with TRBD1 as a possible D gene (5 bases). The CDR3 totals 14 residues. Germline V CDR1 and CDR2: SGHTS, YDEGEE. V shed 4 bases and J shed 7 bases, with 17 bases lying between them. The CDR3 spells CASSLKAGKGTQYF. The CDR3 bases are TGTGCCAGCAGCCTTAAGGCAGGGAAAGGGACCCAGTACTTC.

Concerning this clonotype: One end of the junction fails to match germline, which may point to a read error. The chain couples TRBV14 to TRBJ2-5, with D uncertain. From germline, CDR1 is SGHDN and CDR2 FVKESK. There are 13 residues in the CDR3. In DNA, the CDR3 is TGTGCCAGCTCCCTATCCGGGCAAGGGACCCAGTACTTC. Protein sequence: CASSLSGQGTQYF.

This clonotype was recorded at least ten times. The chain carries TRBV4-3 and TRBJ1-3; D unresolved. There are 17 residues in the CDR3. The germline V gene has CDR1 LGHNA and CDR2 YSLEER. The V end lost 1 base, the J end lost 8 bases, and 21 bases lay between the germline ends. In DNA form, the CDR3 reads TGCGCCAGCAGCCAAGCAACGTCGGGAAGCAAGTGGGACACCATATATTTT. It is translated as CASSQATSGSKWDTIYF.

Here the CDR3 DNA reads TGTGCCAGCTCCGGACTTGCTCGGGAGCAGTACTTC. Its protein is CASSGLAREQYF. The chain is built from TRBV2 and TRBJ2-7; D possibly corresponds to TRBD2 (5 bases). The CDR3 loop spans 12 amino acids. V gave up 8 bases and J gave up 7 bases, with 15 bases separating them. Germline CDR1 and CDR2: SNHLY and FYNNEI.

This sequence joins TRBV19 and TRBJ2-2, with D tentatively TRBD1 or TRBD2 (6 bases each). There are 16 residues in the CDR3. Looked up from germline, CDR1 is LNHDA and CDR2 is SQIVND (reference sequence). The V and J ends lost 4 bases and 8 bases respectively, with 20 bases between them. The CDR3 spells CASSRPSTGANGELFF. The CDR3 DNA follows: TGTGCCAGTAGTAGGCCGTCGACGGGGGCTAATGGGGAGCTGTTTTTT.

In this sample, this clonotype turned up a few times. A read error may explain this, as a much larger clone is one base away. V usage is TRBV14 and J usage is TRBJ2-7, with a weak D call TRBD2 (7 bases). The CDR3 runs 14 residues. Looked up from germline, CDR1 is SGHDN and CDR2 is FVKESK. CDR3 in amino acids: CASSQDRGAYEQSF. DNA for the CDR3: TGTGCCAGCAGCCAAGACCGGGGGGCCTACGAGCAGTCCTTC.

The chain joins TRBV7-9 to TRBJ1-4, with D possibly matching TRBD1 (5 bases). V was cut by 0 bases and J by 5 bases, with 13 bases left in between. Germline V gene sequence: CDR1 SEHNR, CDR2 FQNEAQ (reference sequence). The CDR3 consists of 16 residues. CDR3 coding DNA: TGTGCCAGCAGCTTAGCGACAACGGGGCGGAATGAAAAACTGTTTTTT. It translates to CASSLATTGRNEKLFF.

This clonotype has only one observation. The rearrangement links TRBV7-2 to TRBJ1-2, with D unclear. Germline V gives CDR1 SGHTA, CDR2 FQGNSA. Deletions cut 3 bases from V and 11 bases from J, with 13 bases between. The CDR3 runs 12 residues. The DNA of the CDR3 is TGTGCCAGCAGCTTCTCTAGCGGGAGTTACACCTTC. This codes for CASSFSSGSYTF.

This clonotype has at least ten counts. The CDR3 region is CASSGLAGGGNEQFF. CDR3 coding DNA: TGTGCCAGCAGCGGGTTAGCGGGAGGGGGGAATGAGCAGTTCTTC. This chain uses TRBV5-6 with TRBJ2-1; 11 nucleotides align to TRBD2. The CDR3 is 15 residues long. Germline-derived CDR1 and CDR2 are SGHDT and YYEEEE. J gave up 7 bases and V 4 bases, and 7 bases lay outside the gene matches.

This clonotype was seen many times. CDR3 sequence reads: CSARRQGSNQPQHF. Here the CDR3 DNA reads TGCAGTGCTAGGAGACAGGGAAGCAATCAGCCCCAGCATTTT. The rearrangement links TRBV20-1 to TRBJ1-5, with 7 nucleotides matching TRBD1. Trimming cost V 3 bases and J 1 base; bases outside gene matches: 3. This CDR3 is 14 amino acids long. Germline V gene sequence: CDR1 DFQATT, CDR2 SNEGSKA (reference sequence).